The 14 T cell receptor beta chains reported below all come from one sample, sequenced in a study of OX40 agonist ivuxolimab in advanced cancers. TCRdb's table, derived via immunoSEQ multiplex PCR, lists solely in-frame clones and lacks some. The sample includes roughly 40,000 clones, roughly 82% seen only once; the top ten take roughly 2%. Source: CD4+ or CD8+ T cells sorted from blood, taken in a trial of the OX40 agonist ivuxolimab. The receptors come from an adult with an advanced solid tumor such as melanoma, head and neck, liver or kidney cancer.

The genes are TRBV11-1 and TRBJ2-2; 10 nucleotides match TRBD2. With V trimmed by 8 bases and J by 2 bases, 8 bases remained unmatched. The CDR3 totals 16 residues. Germline loops: CDR1 SGHAT, CDR2 FQDESV (reference sequence). CDR3: CASSKREGLNTGELFF. The DNA of the CDR3 is TGTGCCAGCTCGAAGCGGGAGGGCCTTAACACCGGGGAGCTGTTTTTT. The full variable domain, its missing parts supplied by reference TRBV11-1 and TRBJ2-2, is EAEVAQSPRYKITEKSQAVAFWCDPISGHATLYWYRQILGQGPELLVQFQDESVVDDSQLPKDRFSAERLKGVDSTLKIQPAELGDSAMYLCASSKREGLNTGELFFGEGSRLTVL.

This clone was detected only a few times. The chain has TRBV10-3 and TRBJ1-1; D is unclear. CDR1 ENHRY and CDR2 SYGVKD come from the germline V gene. Trimming took 0 bases from V and 2 from J, leaving 4 bases between them. This CDR3 comprises 13 residues. In nucleotides, the CDR3 is TGTGCCATCAGTGAGTCTGGAAACACTGAAGCTTTCTTT. This translates into CAISESGNTEAFF.

The chain carries TRBV11-2 and TRBJ2-1; TRBD2 aligns across 11 bases. V shed 3 bases, J shed 2 bases, and the junction held 0 bases outside the gene matches. This CDR3 is built from 15 residues. Germline V gene data show CDR1 as SGHAT and CDR2 as FQNNGV. The CDR3 DNA is TGTGCCAGCAGCTTGGGACTAGCGGCCTACAATGAGCAGTTCTTC. Translated: CASSLGLAAYNEQFF.

The chain employs TRBV18 and TRBJ1-6; a possible D gene is TRBD1 (5 bases). In germline, CDR1 is KGHSH, CDR2 LQKENI. The CDR3 spans 20 residues. The ends were cut back, 1 base at V and 5 bases at J, with 24 bases in the middle. CDR3 in amino acids: CASSPLHKTDGGDNNSPLHF. For the CDR3, the DNA is TGTGCCAGCTCACCACTACATAAAACGGACGGGGGTGATAATAATTCACCCCTCCACTTT.

CDR3 DNA sequence: TGTGCCAGCAGTCCGCCCTCCTACAATGAGCAGTTCTTC. Translating gives CASSPPSYNEQFF. V is TRBV11-2 and J is TRBJ2-1; D is ambiguous. The CDR3 runs to 13 residues. The germline CDR1 and CDR2 sequences are SGHAT and FQNNGV. V dropped 6 bases and J dropped 0 bases, with 6 bases sitting between them.

The gene calls are TRBV10-2 and TRBJ1-1; a possible D gene is TRBD1 (6 bases). This CDR3 spans 16 amino acids. Germline CDR1 is WSHSY and CDR2 is SAAADI. Trimming cost V 2 bases and J 4 bases, with 17 bases left between them. The CDR3 sequence is CASSEAGGGSRTEAFF. The CDR3 nucleotides read TGCGCCAGCAGTGAGGCCGGGGGCGGAAGTCGCACTGAAGCTTTCTTT.

Within the sample, this clone is medium-sized. The V and J genes are TRBV28 and TRBJ1-4, with a tentative D call TRBD1 (6 bases). The germline CDR1 and CDR2 sequences are MDHEN and SYDVKM. The CDR3 extends over 14 amino acids. With 7 bases removed from V and 7 bases from J, the gap between germline ends came to 16 bases. CDR3 protein: CASNPGVRGEKLFF. In DNA form, the CDR3 reads TGTGCCAGCAACCCTGGCGTCAGGGGTGAAAAACTGTTTTTT.

The chain uses TRBV6-5 and TRBJ1-1; 8 positions match TRBD1. Germline CDR1 MNHEY, CDR2 SVGAGI. The CDR3 extends over 14 amino acids. V lost 5 bases to trimming and J lost 5 bases; unmatched junction nucleotides: 7. The CDR3 sequence: CASSKDRDRTEAFF. In DNA, the CDR3 is TGTGCCAGCAGTAAGGACAGGGATCGTACTGAAGCTTTCTTT.

The chain couples TRBV11-3 to TRBJ1-5; 8 bases fit TRBD1. CDR3 size: 18 residues. V shed 0 bases and J 4 bases; nucleotides not matched to a gene: 11. From germline, CDR1 is SGHNT and CDR2 YENEEA. CDR3 protein: CASSLEDPETGDNQPQHF. The DNA for the CDR3 is TGTGCCAGCAGCTTAGAGGATCCGGAGACAGGGGATAATCAGCCCCAGCATTTT.

CDR3: CASSATSGGDEQFF. CDR3 nucleotide sequence: TGTGCCAGCAGCGCGACTAGCGGGGGTGATGAGCAGTTCTTC. The V gene is TRBV7-8, the J gene TRBJ2-1; TRBD2 aligns across 12 bases. This CDR3 region has 14 residues. Germline loops: CDR1 SGHVS, CDR2 FQNEAQ. V was clipped by 5 bases and J by 8 bases; unmatched bases: 4.

The chain uses TRBV6-1 and TRBJ1-2; tentatively, D is TRBD1 (6 bases). The germline V and J ends were trimmed by 0 bases and 0 bases, with 23 bases remaining between them. Germline-derived CDR1 and CDR2 are MNHNS and SASEGT. The CDR3 has 20 residues. The CDR3 reads CASSEALRGQTPKSNYGYTF. CDR3 nucleotide sequence: TGTGCCAGCAGTGAAGCGCTTCGAGGACAGACGCCTAAGTCTAACTATGGCTACACCTTC.

The chain carries TRBV5-6 and TRBJ2-5, with no clear D. Germline V CDR1 and CDR2: SGHDT, YYEEEE. V was cut by 0 bases and J by 2 bases, with 8 bases left in between. This CDR3 contains 14 residues. CDR3 sequence (DNA): TGTGCCAGCAGCTTGGCCGGGCCTCAAGAGACCCAGTACTTC. This translates into CASSLAGPQETQYF.

The chain carries TRBV7-9 and TRBJ2-7; 7 nucleotides line up with TRBD1. The V segment lost 5 bases and the J segment 7 bases; nucleotides outside the gene matches: 14. In germline, CDR1 is SEHNR, CDR2 FQNEAQ (reference sequence). The CDR3 spans 15 residues. CDR3 nucleotide sequence: TGTGCCAGCAGCCCCTGGACAGGTGGGCTTAAGGAGCAGTACTTC. Protein sequence: CASSPWTGGLKEQYF.

With respect to this clone: The junction departs from germline at one end; a sequencing error may be responsible. J is TRBJ2-1 and V is TRBV5-6; D may match TRBD1 or TRBD2 (6 bases each). This CDR3 has 16 residues. Germline CDR1 SGHDT, CDR2 YYEEEE. CDR3 nucleotide sequence: TGTGCCAGAGATGGCGGGACACAGAGCTCCTACAATGGGCAGTTCTTC. This encodes CARDGGTQSSYNGQFF. The whole variable domain, remainder taken from reference TRBV5-6 and TRBJ2-1, is DAGVTQSPTHLIKTRGQQVTLRCSPKSGHDTVSWYQQALGQGPQFIFQYYEEEERQRGNFPDRFSGHQFPNYSSELNVNALLLGDSALYLCARDGGTQSSYNGQFFGPGTRLTVL.